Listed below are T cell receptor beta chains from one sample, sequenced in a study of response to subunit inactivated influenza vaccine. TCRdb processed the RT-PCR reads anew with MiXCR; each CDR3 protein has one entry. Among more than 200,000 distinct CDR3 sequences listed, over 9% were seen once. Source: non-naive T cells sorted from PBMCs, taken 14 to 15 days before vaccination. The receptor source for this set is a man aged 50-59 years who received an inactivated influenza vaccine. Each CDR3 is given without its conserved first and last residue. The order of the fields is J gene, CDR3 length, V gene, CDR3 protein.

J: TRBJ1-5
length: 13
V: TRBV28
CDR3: ASSLEPYDNQPQH

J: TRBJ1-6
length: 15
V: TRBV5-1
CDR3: ASSTGTGGTYNSPLH

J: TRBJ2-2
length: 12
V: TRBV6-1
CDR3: ASSPSGYTGELF

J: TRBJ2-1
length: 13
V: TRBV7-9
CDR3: ASSLAGGGSNEQF

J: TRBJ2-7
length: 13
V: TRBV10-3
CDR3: AISDRDRGTLHKY

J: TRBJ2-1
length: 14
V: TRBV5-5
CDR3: ASSETGPFFLDEQF

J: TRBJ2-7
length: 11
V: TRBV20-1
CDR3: SAKGQGIYEQY

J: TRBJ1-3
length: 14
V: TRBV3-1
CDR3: ASSQGQGLSGNTIY

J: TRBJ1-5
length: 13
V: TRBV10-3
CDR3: AISESTGREQPQH

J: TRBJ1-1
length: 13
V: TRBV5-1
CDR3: ASTPRSTGDTEAF

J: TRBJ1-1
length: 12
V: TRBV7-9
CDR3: ASSLAYGGTEAF

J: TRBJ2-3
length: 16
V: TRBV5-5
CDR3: ASSYRLAGGPGTDTQY

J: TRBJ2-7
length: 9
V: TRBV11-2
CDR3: ASSLTSEQY

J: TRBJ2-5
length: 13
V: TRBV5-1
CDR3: ASYTGPAVQETQY

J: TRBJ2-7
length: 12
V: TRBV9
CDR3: ASSPRDLVYEQY

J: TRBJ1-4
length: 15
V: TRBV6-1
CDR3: ASWGGQGSSRAEKLF

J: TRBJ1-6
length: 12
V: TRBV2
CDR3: ASGSTGNNSPLH

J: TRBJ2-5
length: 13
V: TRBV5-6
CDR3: ASSLQATSGETQY

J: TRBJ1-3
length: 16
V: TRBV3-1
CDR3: ASSQDSRGTHSGNTIY

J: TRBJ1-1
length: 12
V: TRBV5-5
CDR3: ASSKSRGGTEAF

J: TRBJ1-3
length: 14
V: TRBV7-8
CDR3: ASREGTVVSGNTIY

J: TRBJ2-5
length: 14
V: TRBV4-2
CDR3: ASSQDLAGGQETQY

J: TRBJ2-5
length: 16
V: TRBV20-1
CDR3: SARGFGRLAGVGETQY

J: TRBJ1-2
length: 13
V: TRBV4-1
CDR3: ASSQDLHGAYGYT

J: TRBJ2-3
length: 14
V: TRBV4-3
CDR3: ASSQEYRAYTDTQY

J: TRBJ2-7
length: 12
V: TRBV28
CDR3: ASRLRTRSYEQY

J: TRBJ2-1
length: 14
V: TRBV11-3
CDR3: ASSLIGLAGGVEQF

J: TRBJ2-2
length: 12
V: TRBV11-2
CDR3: ASSIRTGTGELF

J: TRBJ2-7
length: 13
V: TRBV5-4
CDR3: ASSLPGQGVYEQY

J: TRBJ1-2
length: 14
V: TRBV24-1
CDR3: ATSDFVKGRGYGYT

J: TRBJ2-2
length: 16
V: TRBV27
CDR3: ASSLLGLPGQNTGELF

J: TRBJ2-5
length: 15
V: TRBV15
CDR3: ATSRDRGLGRQETQY

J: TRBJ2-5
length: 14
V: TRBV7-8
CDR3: ASSLRLSQAQETQY

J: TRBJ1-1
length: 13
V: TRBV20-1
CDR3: SARATEGVGTEAF

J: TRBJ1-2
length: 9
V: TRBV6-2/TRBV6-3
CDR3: ASSHQLQHT

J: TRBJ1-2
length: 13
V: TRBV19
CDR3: ASSMLTADLYGYT

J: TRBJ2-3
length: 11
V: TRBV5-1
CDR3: ASSAGQRDTQY

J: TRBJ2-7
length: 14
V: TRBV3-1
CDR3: ASSQPRTSGSYEQY

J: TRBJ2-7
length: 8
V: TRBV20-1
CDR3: SAHNYEQY

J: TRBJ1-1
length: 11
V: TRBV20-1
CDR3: SGPTGGGTEAF

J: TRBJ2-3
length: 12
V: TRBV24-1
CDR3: ATSVGAGGDTQY

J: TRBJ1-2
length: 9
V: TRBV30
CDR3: AWRGIYGYT

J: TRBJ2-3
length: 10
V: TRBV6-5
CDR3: ATQPAEGTQY

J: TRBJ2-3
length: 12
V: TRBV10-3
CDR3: AISARPSTDTQY

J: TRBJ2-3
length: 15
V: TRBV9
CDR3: ASSVGALAGVGDTQY

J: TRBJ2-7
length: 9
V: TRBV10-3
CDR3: AIRGSGEQY

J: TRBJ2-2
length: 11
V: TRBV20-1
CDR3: SAMTGYTGELF

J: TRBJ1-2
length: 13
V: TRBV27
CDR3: ASSLPIQGVYGYT

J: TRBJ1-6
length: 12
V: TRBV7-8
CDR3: ASSVTGGRSPLH

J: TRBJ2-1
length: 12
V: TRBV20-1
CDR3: SAREGPTYNEQF

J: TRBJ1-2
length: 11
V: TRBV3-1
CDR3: ASSLDPTGDYT

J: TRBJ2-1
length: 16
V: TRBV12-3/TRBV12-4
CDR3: ASSFGPVGRIPYNEQF